Each of the 29 T cell receptor beta chains below was sequenced from the same sample in a study of graft-versus-host responses after intestinal transplantation. Data came from immunoSEQ multiplex PCR; TCRdb stores just in-frame clones and leaves some out. This table holds tens of thousands of clones, about 81% found once. These receptors' antigens are unknown. Specimen: unstimulated CD4+ T cells sorted from spleen or lymph node cells, collected before transplant. These receptors came from a human donor who was the organ donor for an intestinal transplant.

CDR3 bases: TGTGCCAGCAGCTTGAATGCCCGGGGGGAAGGCGAGCAGTACTTC. It encodes CASSLNARGEGEQYF. The V and J genes are TRBV5-4 and TRBJ2-7, with TRBD2 matching over 7 bases. CDR3 length: 15 residues. J was trimmed by 6 bases and V by 1 base; bases with no gene match: 10. The germline gives CDR1 SGHNT, CDR2 YYREEE (reference sequence).

The rearrangement uses TRBV30 and TRBJ1-1; no clear D gene. Germline V lookup: CDR1 GTSNPN, CDR2 SVGIG (reference sequence). The CDR3 contains 14 residues. Trimming took 3 bases from V and 0 from J, leaving 11 bases between them. The CDR3 spells CAWSAGRMNTEAFF. Written as DNA, the CDR3 is TGTGCCTGGAGCGCCGGACGGATGAACACTGAAGCTTTCTTT.

This chain uses TRBV19 with TRBJ1-4; tentative D call: TRBD1 (6 bases). CDR1 LNHDA and CDR2 SQIVND come from the germline V gene (reference sequence). CDR3 size: 13 residues. Trimming took 7 bases from V and 3 from J, leaving 9 bases between them. CDR3: CASTRGSNEKLFF. CDR3 bases: TGTGCCAGTACCAGGGGCTCTAATGAAAAACTGTTTTTT. Variable domain in full (rest from reference TRBV19 and TRBJ1-4): DGGITQSPKYLFRKEGQNVTLSCEQNLNHDAMYWYRQDPGQGLRLIYYSQIVNDFQKGDIAEGYSVSREKKESFPLTVTSAQKNPTAFYLCASTRGSNEKLFFGSGTQLSVL.

This clone has more than one count but fewer than ten. The chain employs TRBV6-1 and TRBJ1-5; TRBD1 matches 8 bases. The junction had 18 bases not matched to a gene; V was cut back by 2 bases and J by 0 bases. The germline V gene has CDR1 MNHNS and CDR2 SASEGT. The CDR3 runs 21 residues. The CDR3 region has the DNA TGTGCCAGCAGTGAACCGGACAGGGTCCTTCTAGACTTGCATAGCAATCAGCCCCAGCATTTT. As protein: CASSEPDRVLLDLHSNQPQHF.

This clone was detected a few times. DNA for the CDR3: TGTGCCAGCAGCCGACAGGGGGTGTCCTACAATGAGCAGTTCTTC. Translating gives CASSRQGVSYNEQFF. The V and J genes are TRBV5-6 and TRBJ2-1; 9 bases match TRBD1. CDR1 SGHDT and CDR2 YYEEEE come from the germline V gene. Trimming removed 4 bases from V and 1 base from J; junction bases left unmatched: 3. The CDR3 loop spans 15 amino acids.

The gene calls are TRBV5-6 and TRBJ2-7; TRBD1 matches at 7 bases. Germline CDR1 and CDR2: SGHDT and YYEEEE. The V gene end was trimmed by 1 base and the J gene end by 5 bases; junction bases not matched to a gene: 9. The CDR3 loop spans 15 amino acids. The CDR3 DNA sequence: TGTGCCAGCAGCTTGACTCGAGGGGGCGGAGACGAGCAGTACTTC. Encoded protein: CASSLTRGGGDEQYF.

CDR3 nucleotide sequence: TGTGCCAGCAGCTTACCTCAGGGATTCGATGGCTACACCTTC. Its protein is CASSLPQGFDGYTF. The V and J genes are TRBV7-2 and TRBJ1-2; a weak D match, TRBD1 (5 bases). Deletions cut 2 bases from V and 6 bases from J, with 13 bases between. The CDR3 totals 14 residues. Germline CDR1 and CDR2: SGHTA and FQGNSA.

This chain connects TRBV5-4 to TRBJ2-3, with 11 bases matching TRBD2. The junction had 4 bases not matched to a gene; V was cut back by 4 bases and J by 0 bases. The CDR3 extends over 16 amino acids. Per germline, CDR1 SGHNT and CDR2 YYREEE (reference sequence). Written as DNA, the CDR3 is TGTGCCAGCAGCCCGGGGACTAGCGGAAGCACAGATACGCAGTATTTT. It specifies CASSPGTSGSTDTQYF.

In this sample, this clone turned up a few times. The chain joins TRBV27 to TRBJ2-2; 10 bases are a match to TRBD2. J was trimmed by 5 bases and V by 3 bases; bases with no gene match: 3. Germline CDR1 and CDR2: MNHEY and SMNVEV (reference sequence). The CDR3 runs to 15 residues. The CDR3 nucleotides read TGTGCCAGCAGTTTCGTAGCGGGAGGAACCGGGGAGCTGTTTTTT. This gives the protein CASSFVAGGTGELFF.

The V and J genes are TRBV6-5 and TRBJ1-1; no clear D gene. CDR1 MNHEY and CDR2 SVGAGI come from the germline V gene. The CDR3 loop spans 16 amino acids. Trimming left V 4 bases short and J 5 bases short, with 20 bases between. The CDR3 nucleotides are TGTGCCAGCAGTTGGTCTCCCGGGGTTAGTGGGACTGAAGCTTTCTTT. It is translated as CASSWSPGVSGTEAFF.

The chain combines TRBV11-2 with TRBJ2-3; 10 bases are shared with TRBD2. This CDR3 has 19 amino acids. CDR1 and CDR2 (germline): SGHAT, FQNNGV. V shed 2 bases, J shed 0 bases, and the junction held 11 bases outside the gene matches. CDR3 coding DNA: TGTGCCAGCAGCTTATGGGCAGCGGGGGGGCCCTCTAGCACAGATACGCAGTATTTT. It yields the protein CASSLWAAGGPSSTDTQYF. The full variable domain, its missing parts supplied by reference TRBV11-2 and TRBJ2-3, is EAGVAQSPRYKIIEKRQSVAFWCNPISGHATLYWYQQILGQGPKLLIQFQNNGVVDDSQLPKDRFSAERLKGVDSTLKIQPAKLEDSAVYLCASSLWAAGGPSSTDTQYFGPGTRLTVL.

Comments on this clone: This sample includes further DNA sequences coding for the same CDR3. This rearrangement joins TRBV12-5 to TRBJ2-6; 11 nucleotides align to TRBD1. Unmatched junction bases numbered 8, after V lost 6 bases and J lost 4 bases. Germline V lookup: CDR1 LGHNT, CDR2 FRNRAP. The CDR3 runs to 17 residues. CDR3 protein: CASGPGTGGYGANVLTF. CDR3 nucleotide sequence: TGTGCTAGTGGGCCCGGGACAGGGGGTTACGGGGCCAACGTCCTGACTTTC.

The chain employs TRBV19 and TRBJ2-1; D ambiguous. Per the germline V gene, CDR1 is LNHDA and CDR2 is SQIVND (reference sequence). V lost 9 bases and J 5 bases, leaving 14 bases between the germline ends. The CDR3 covers 13 residues. In DNA, the CDR3 is TGTGCCAGGCCTCCGCCCCCTGACAATGAGCAGTTCTTC. Protein product: CARPPPPDNEQFF.

This clone came up a few times. This sequence joins TRBV2 and TRBJ1-3; a weak D match, TRBD1 (6 bases). Germline V lookup: CDR1 SNHLY, CDR2 FYNNEI. This CDR3 is built from 15 residues. Trimming took off 6 bases at V and 8 bases at J, with 20 bases between the two ends. The DNA for the CDR3 is TGTGCCAGCAGGATTGGGGACACCTACGGATACACCATATATTTT. This translates into CASRIGDTYGYTIYF.

This chain uses TRBV19 with TRBJ1-1; the D is unclear. V lost 10 bases and J lost 7, with 19 bases in between. Germline V CDR1 and CDR2: LNHDA, SQIVND (reference sequence). This CDR3 is built from 13 residues. DNA of the CDR3: TGTGCCACCAAACCGAAAAAGGGAGGTGAAGCTTTCTTT. This encodes CATKPKKGGEAFF.

This sequence joins TRBV19 and TRBJ2-2; D is unresolved. Germline V gene data show CDR1 as LNHDA and CDR2 as SQIVND (reference sequence). Trimming left V 3 bases short and J 4 bases short, with 6 bases between. The CDR3 totals 13 residues. The CDR3 DNA reads as TGTGCCAGTAGTATGTTGGGCACCGGGGAGCTGTTTTTT. It encodes CASSMLGTGELFF.

V gene TRBV10-1 combines with J gene TRBJ2-3; possibly TRBD1 or TRBD2 for D (6 bases each). V was shortened by 4 bases and J by 0 bases, with 8 bases between the two germline ends. The CDR3 consists of 14 residues. Per germline, CDR1 WNHNN and CDR2 SYGVQD (reference sequence). The DNA for the CDR3 is TGCGCCAGCAGTGCGGGGGCAAGCACAGATACGCAGTATTTT. This sequence encodes CASSAGASTDTQYF.

This clone occurred once. This chain uses TRBV18 with TRBJ1-2; the D gene is possibly TRBD1 (5 bases). Germline V lookup: CDR1 KGHSH, CDR2 LQKENI. Trimming cost V 0 bases and J 7 bases, with 15 bases left between them. The CDR3 contains 15 residues. The CDR3 coding sequence is TGTGCCAGCTCACCACCGGGCAGGGAGCAAAGTGGCTACACCTTC. This codes for CASSPPGREQSGYTF.

The chain recombines TRBV27 with TRBJ2-5; D is perhaps TRBD2 (6 bases). The CDR3 runs 14 residues. Germline CDR1 reads MNHEY; CDR2 reads SMNVEV (reference sequence). V lost 6 bases and J lost 0, with 11 bases in between. The CDR3: CASREGLYQETQYF. The CDR3 DNA is TGTGCCAGCAGGGAGGGCCTATACCAAGAGACCCAGTACTTC.

J is TRBJ2-7 and V is TRBV2, with 8 positions matching TRBD2. The CDR3 has 15 amino acids. The germline CDR1 and CDR2 sequences are SNHLY and FYNNEI. The junction had 12 bases not matched to a gene; V was cut back by 6 bases and J by 5 bases. CDR3 loop: CASSDPGTRDHEQYF. Here the CDR3 DNA reads TGTGCCAGCAGCGACCCCGGGACTAGAGACCACGAGCAGTACTTC.

This rearrangement joins TRBV19 to TRBJ2-5; TRBD2 agrees at 13 bases. Germline assignment: CDR1 LNHDA and CDR2 SQIVND (reference sequence). This CDR3 spans 15 amino acids. V dropped 5 bases and J dropped 2; count of bases not matched to a gene: 2. The CDR3 DNA reads TGTGCCAGTAGTCTGACTAGCGGGGGGCAAGAGACCCAGTACTTC. Amino acids: CASSLTSGGQETQYF.

V usage is TRBV30 and J usage is TRBJ2-1; D possibly matches TRBD1 or TRBD2 (5 bases each). This CDR3 contains 12 residues. The V and J ends lost 5 bases and 12 bases respectively, with 17 bases between them. Germline loops: CDR1 GTSNPN, CDR2 SVGIG (reference sequence). In nucleotides, the CDR3 is TGTGCCTGGGACCCTAGCCCTCAGGGGCAGTTCTTC. It encodes CAWDPSPQGQFF.

This clone occurred a few times. This sequence joins TRBV11-3 and TRBJ2-1; 11 bases map to TRBD2. The germline CDR1 and CDR2 sequences are SGHNT and YENEEA. The trim removed 3 bases at V and 7 bases at J, leaving 8 bases unmatched. The length of the CDR3 is 16 residues. The CDR3 DNA reads TGTGCCAGCAGCTTCCTTAGCGGGGGGGCCGTTAATGAGCAGTTCTTC. Protein: CASSFLSGGAVNEQFF.

The chain carries TRBV10-1 and TRBJ2-5, with D perhaps being TRBD1 or TRBD2 (5 bases each). The length of the CDR3 is 13 residues. Germline-derived CDR1 and CDR2 are WNHNN and SYGVQD (reference sequence). Trimming pared 5 bases from V and 5 bases from J, leaving 12 bases between. This CDR3 reads CASSRDPRETQYF. The CDR3 DNA sequence: TGCGCCAGCAGTCGGGACCCACGGGAGACCCAGTACTTC.

This rearrangement joins TRBV19 to TRBJ1-5; D ambiguous. The germline gives CDR1 LNHDA, CDR2 SQIVND (reference sequence). This CDR3 is built from 14 residues. Trimming stripped 1 base from V and 10 bases from J, with 14 bases between. The CDR3 nucleotides read TGTGCCAGTAGTATAGTCCAGCCTCCAGGTCCCCAGCATTTT. It yields the protein CASSIVQPPGPQHF.

The chain uses TRBV9 and TRBJ2-5, with 9 bases lining up with TRBD1. Germline V gives CDR1 SGDLS, CDR2 YYNGEE. This CDR3 is 15 amino acids long. V gave up 0 bases and J gave up 3 bases; unmatched junction bases: 3. This CDR3 is CASSVGRDREETQYF. In DNA, the CDR3 is TGTGCCAGCAGCGTAGGACGGGACAGGGAAGAGACCCAGTACTTC.

DNA for the CDR3: TGTGCCAGTAGTATAGACCCGAGGAGGGGCTACACCTTC. It specifies CASSIDPRRGYTF. J is TRBJ1-2 and V is TRBV19; D ambiguous. Germline lookup yields CDR1 LNHDA and CDR2 SQIVND (reference sequence). V was shortened by 0 bases and J by 8 bases, with 10 bases between the two germline ends. The length of the CDR3 is 13 residues.

This chain connects TRBV2 to TRBJ2-3, with TRBD2 as a possible D gene (7 bases). Germline CDR1 SNHLY, CDR2 FYNNEI. V lost 10 bases, J lost 0 bases, and 11 bases lay in between. CDR3 length: 13 amino acids. The CDR3 sequence: CAIRGASTDTQYF. The CDR3 DNA sequence: TGTGCCATCCGGGGGGCGAGCACAGATACGCAGTATTTT.

The chain is built from TRBV7-6 and TRBJ2-5, with 11 bases lining up with TRBD2. V trimming: 5 bases; J trimming: 4 bases; junction bases outside the gene matches: 9. The CDR3 has 16 amino acids. CDR1 SGHVS and CDR2 FNYEAQ come from the germline V gene. In DNA, the CDR3 is TGTGCCAGCAGCCCTACCCTAGCGGGGGGTGGAGAGACCCAGTACTTC. It yields the protein CASSPTLAGGGETQYF.